This T cell receptor beta chain appears in the sequencing data of a study of OX40 agonist ivuxolimab in advanced cancers. With regard to the full study: Ivuxolimab was an agonistic, fully human IgG2 monoclonal antibody directed against OX40 (CD134), a costimulatory receptor. Prior anti-PD-1, anti-PD-L1 or anti-CTLA-4 therapy was permitted, and checkpoint inhibitors had been received by around 39% of dose-escalation patients. The paper describes the monotherapy dose-escalation part (N of about 52 patients) of the phase I trial of ivuxolimab. The purpose of peripheral TCRbeta sequencing was to test whether ivuxolimab changed TCR sequence diversity and led to clonal T-cell expansion. In the dose-escalation cohort, around four fifths of patients were male, and the mean age was approximately 60 years with a range of about 20 to 80. Intravenous ivuxolimab was administered to patients every 2 weeks at six dose levels: 0.01, 0.1, 0.3, 1.5, 3 and 10 mg/kg. Among the approximately 54 dose-escalation patients, around 19 had hepatocellular carcinoma, around 15 melanoma, 9 renal cell carcinoma and 9 head and neck cancer. Partial responses occurred in three dose-escalation patients, of whom one had hepatocellular carcinoma and two had cutaneous melanoma.

Inclusive of the bounding cysteine and phenylalanine, the CDR3 is 13 residues long. Only CDR3 DNA remains: 39 bases, in frame from the first base. The germline V and J ends show losses of 3 bases and 7 bases respectively, and no gene match explains 3 bases of the junction. Taken from the germline V gene, the CDR1 and CDR2 loops are SGHVS and FQNEAQ. The trial excluded patients who had a history of autoimmune disease or were on systemic immunosuppression. Peripheral blood for TCR sequencing was drawn from every dose cohort at baseline, at cycle 4 day 1 and at cycle 7 day 1. The samples were drawn from a first-in-human, open-label, multicenter phase I dose-escalation trial of ivuxolimab. Adults with locally advanced or metastatic melanoma, renal cell, hepatocellular, or head and neck squamous cell carcinoma were enrolled in the trial. CD4+ and CD8+ T cells were sorted separately from peripheral blood before TCR sequencing.

Here is what the overall study found, with its caveats: In partial responders in the 0.1-3.0 mg/kg groups, normalized peripheral clonal expansion was found to be among the lowest, especially among CD8+ T cells. Antigen specificity was not determined for the clonally expanded peripheral T cells. Low levels of normalized T-cell clonal expansion were also seen in some patients who did not respond. At doses of 0.1 to 3.0 mg/kg, clonal expansion of both CD4+ and CD8+ blood T cells was observed from baseline to week 6. After ivuxolimab, more expanded clones were found on average in CD8+ T cells than in CD4+ T cells.

Note on this clone: Its specific antigen is unknown. No qualities accompany the bases; no much larger clone lies one base away.

Genomic DNA was extracted from sorted cells for sequencing of the TCRbeta CDR3 region. The immunoSEQ Assay was used to sequence the TCRbeta CDR3 regions. Not all clones reach the TCRdb copy of this immuneACCESS table, which keeps in-frame sequences only. Checked studies attribute under half of the gap to unresolved V genes and leave the rest unexplained. Across this sample there are roughly 92,000 clones, with 70% to 85% seen only once. Of the sample, less than 6% is held by the ten largest clones. Sequenced here: CD4+ or CD8+ T cells sorted from blood, sampled in a trial of the OX40 agonist ivuxolimab. The chain is assembled from TRBV7-8 and TRBJ2-7, with 10 bases matching TRBD1. The sequence derives from an adult with an advanced solid tumor such as melanoma, head and neck, liver or kidney cancer. The bases read TGTGCCAGCAGCTTCGGGACAGGGGTTGAGCAGTACTTC. This encodes CASSFGTGVEQYF.